The source of this TCR beta chain is a study of Ad26.COV2.S vaccination and SARS-CoV-2 variants. Study-level information: Each vaccinee took Ad26.COV2.S intramuscularly, once or twice 56 days apart. Study results and caveats: Post-vaccination spike-specific CD8+ and CD4+ T cell responses reportedly had substantial breadth. Vaccine recipients surpassed placebo recipients in spike-specific TCR breadth.

Concerning this clone itself: Antigen specificity is unknown.

The assay was immunoSEQ multiplex PCR, and TCRdb's table has in-frame clones only and misses some. The profile shows hundreds of thousands of clones, roughly 87% of them singletons. Treatment denoted: 15 to 20 received Ad26.COV2.S at low or high dose, single or two shots; a few received placebo; per-sample allocation not given. Day 63 following the first vaccine or placebo injection was when the samples were taken. The donor's status was that of an adult aged 18-55 years in Boston. Per germline, CDR1 LNHNV and CDR2 YYDKDF (reference sequence). The CDR3 sequence is 15 residues long. The germline V and J ends were trimmed by 3 bases and 4 bases, with 15 bases remaining between them.

Sequenced material: peripheral blood, taken in a trial of Ad26.COV2.S vaccine versus placebo. The chain employs TRBV15 and TRBJ1-1, with D perhaps TRBD1 (5 bases). This TCR was recovered from a person aged 18-65 years who received the Ad26.COV2.S COVID-19 vaccine or a placebo. This CDR3 is CATSRTRGVGTEAFF. DNA of the CDR3: TGTGCCACCAGCAGGACCCGGGGGGTCGGCACTGAAGCTTTCTTT.